This TCR beta chain was sequenced for a study of T cells in localized non-small cell lung cancer. Whole-study results and caveats: Turning up in adjacent lung were a median approximately 50 of the top 100 tumor clones.

Assay used: immunoSEQ multiplex PCR; TCRdb lists only in-frame clones, some missing. The table shows roughly 38,000 clones, with roughly 90% occurring only once. Of note for this clone: Its matching antigen is unknown.

CDR3 length: 13 amino acids. Germline lookup yields CDR1 MNHNS and CDR2 SASEGT. With 8 bases removed from V and 3 bases from J, the gap between germline ends came to 11 bases. The sequences come from peripheral blood mononuclear cells, collected before any cancer treatment. The source of this sequence is a male donor aged 60 or older with stage II lung adenocarcinoma. The gene calls are TRBV6-1 and TRBJ2-1; D is tentatively TRBD1 or TRBD2 (5 bases each). CDR3 amino acids: CASSGTRYNEQFF. CDR3 sequence (DNA): TGTGCCAGCTCGGGGACCCGCTACAATGAGCAGTTCTTC.